This T cell receptor (beta chain) was recovered during a study of identical twins. Study-wide points: With abundant cord blood beta clonotypes, insertions were fewer; memory repertoires showed no such pattern.

On this clonotype: Its cognate antigen is unknown.

V was pared by 8 bases and J by 12 bases, with 10 bases of the junction left unmatched. The CDR3 consists of 14 residues. Germline V gene lookup returns CDR1 SGHRS and CDR2 YFSETQ. MiXCR was run by TCRdb on the 5' RACE reads, yielding one entry per CDR3 protein. The sample consists of around 490,000 distinct CDR3 sequences, 20% to 25% of them appearing once. Another study also made use of these data, one on yellow fever vaccine responses in identical twins. According to that study: Reports say the vaccine T cell response in twins looked partly convergent and partly personalized.

V is TRBV5-1 and J is TRBJ2-1, with 14 bases matching TRBD2. The source of this sequence is a woman in her late teens or twenties in good health. Sequencing used CD4+ T cells sorted from blood. Here the CDR3 reads CASTTGLAGEVQFF. CDR3 in DNA: TGCGCCAGTACAACGGGACTAGCGGGAGAGGTGCAGTTCTTC.